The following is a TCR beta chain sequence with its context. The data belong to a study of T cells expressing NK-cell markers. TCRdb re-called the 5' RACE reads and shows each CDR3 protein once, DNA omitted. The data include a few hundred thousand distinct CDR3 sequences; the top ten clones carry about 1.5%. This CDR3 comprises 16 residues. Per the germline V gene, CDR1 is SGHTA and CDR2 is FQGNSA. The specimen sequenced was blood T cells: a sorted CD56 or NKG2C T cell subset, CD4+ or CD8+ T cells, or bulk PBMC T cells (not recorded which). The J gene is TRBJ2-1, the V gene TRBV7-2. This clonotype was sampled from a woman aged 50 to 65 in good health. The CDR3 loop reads CASSLELAHPSNEQFF.